The clone carrying this TCR beta chain was detected once. The data were taken from a study of blood T cells in healthy people across ages. Primers used in a second PCR of about 6 to 11 cycles were a sample-barcoded 5' primer and a J-beta primer mix. Via MiXCR, TCRdb re-called the 5' RACE reads, giving one row per CDR3 protein. The table records 1,300,000 or so distinct CDR3 sequences, almost 60% of them present only once. The CDR3 is made up of 13 amino acids. Germline V gene sequence: CDR1 DFQATT, CDR2 SNEGSKA (reference sequence). The chain links TRBV20-1 to TRBJ2-3; D is uncertain. The sequencing sample was made of blood. This receptor was obtained from a man aged 18 to 29 in good health. The chain's CDR3 is CSPPSAVLDTQYF. CDR3 DNA: TGCAGCCCCCCAAGTGCGGTGTTAGATACGCAGTATTTT.